Following are 28 T cell receptor beta chains from one sample sequenced in a study of blood T cell repertoires in COVID-19. Clones were read by immunoSEQ multiplex PCR, and TCRdb kept only the in-frame ones, dropping some. The profile shows about 250,000 clones, about 80% of them singletons. Source material: peripheral blood. The receptors derive from an older man with acute or convalescent COVID-19.

V and J are TRBV12-3 or TRBV12-4 and TRBJ2-1; maybe TRBD2 (6 bases). The V and J ends lost 1 base and 7 bases respectively, with 8 bases between them. CDR3 length equals 13 residues. The CDR3 DNA sequence: TGTGCCAGCAGTTTAGACCGGGGGAATGAGCAGTTCTTC. Amino acid sequence: CASSLDRGNEQFF.

The chain couples TRBV19 to TRBJ1-6; D perhaps matches TRBD1 (6 bases). Trimming took off 3 bases at V and 6 bases at J, with 12 bases between the two ends. The CDR3 extends over 15 amino acids. Germline CDR1 is LNHDA and CDR2 is SQIVND (reference sequence). CDR3 DNA sequence: TGTGCCAGTAGTATTAAAACAGGGCTTAATTCACCCCTCCACTTT. Its protein is CASSIKTGLNSPLHF.

The V call is TRBV6-5, the J call TRBJ2-7; D perhaps matches TRBD2 (5 bases). The CDR3 runs to 14 residues. V dropped 2 bases and J dropped 4 bases, with 12 bases sitting between them. Per germline, CDR1 MNHEY and CDR2 SVGAGI. Written as DNA, the CDR3 is TGTGCCAGCAGTTACGAGGGAATTAAGTACGAGCAGTACTTC. Protein: CASSYEGIKYEQYF.

Only one count was recorded for this clone. The J gene is TRBJ1-4, the V gene TRBV28; D perhaps matches TRBD1 (6 bases). The germline V gene encodes CDR1 MDHEN and CDR2 SYDVKM. V was trimmed by 6 bases and J by 7 bases, leaving 18 bases between them. The CDR3 consists of 15 residues. The CDR3 here is CASRIPGAITEKLFF. CDR3 DNA sequence: TGTGCCAGCAGGATCCCAGGGGCGATAACTGAAAAACTGTTTTTT.

The rearrangement links TRBV5-1 to TRBJ2-7, with TRBD1 matching 9 bases. The CDR3 is made up of 18 amino acids. Losses at the gene ends were 4 bases for V and 1 base for J; bases not matched to a gene: 15. The germline V gene encodes CDR1 SGHRS and CDR2 YFSETQ. Written as DNA, the CDR3 is TGCGCCAGCAGCGCACCGGGACAGGGCCCTTCATTTTCCTACGAGCAGTACTTC. This encodes CASSAPGQGPSFSYEQYF.

This clone is a singleton in its sample. This chain connects TRBV25-1 to TRBJ1-1; 7 positions match TRBD1. Germline loops: CDR1 MGHDK, CDR2 SYGVNS. This CDR3 region has 14 residues. V shed 4 bases, J shed 5 bases, and the junction held 7 bases outside the gene matches. The CDR3 DNA is TGTGCCAGCAGTGGCTACAGGGGAATGACTGAAGCTTTCTTT. The encoded protein is CASSGYRGMTEAFF. Full variable domain (missing parts from reference TRBV25-1 and TRBJ1-1): EADIYQTPRYLVIGTGKKITLECSQTMGHDKMYWYQQDPGMELHLIHYSYGVNSTEKGDLSSESTVSRIRTEHFPLTLESARPSHTSQYLCASSGYRGMTEAFFGQGTRLTVV.

The rearrangement joins TRBV7-9 to TRBJ2-1; the D gene is possibly TRBD2 (5 bases). The V end lost 5 bases, the J end lost 6 bases, and 17 bases lay between the germline ends. The CDR3 runs 15 residues. Germline assignment: CDR1 SEHNR and CDR2 FQNEAQ (reference sequence). CDR3 protein: CASSELVVGPNEQFF. In nucleotides, the CDR3 is TGTGCCAGCAGCGAACTAGTTGTGGGTCCCAATGAGCAGTTCTTC.

This chain links TRBV5-1 with TRBJ2-4, with TRBD1 identical over 7 bases. Germline V gene data show CDR1 as SGHRS and CDR2 as YFSETQ. Trimming took 4 bases from V and 8 from J; bases not matched to a gene: 6. CDR3 length equals 13 residues. The CDR3 sequence is CASSPDRVDIQYF. Written as DNA, the CDR3 is TGCGCCAGCAGCCCCGACAGGGTAGACATTCAGTACTTC. Full variable domain (rest looked up from reference TRBV5-1 and TRBJ2-4): KAGVTQTPRYLIKTRGQQVTLSCSPISGHRSVSWYQQTPGQGLQFLFEYFSETQRNKGNFPGRFSGRQFSNSRSEMNVSTLELGDSALYLCASSPDRVDIQYFGAGTRLSVL.

V usage is TRBV18 and J usage is TRBJ2-3, with 7 bases lining up with TRBD1. The germline CDR1 and CDR2 sequences are KGHSH and LQKENI. V was pared by 4 bases and J by 0 bases, with 7 bases of the junction left unmatched. CDR3 length: 16 amino acids. The CDR3 bases are TGTGCCAGCTCACACCGGGACAGACCTAGCACAGATACGCAGTATTTT. Translated: CASSHRDRPSTDTQYF.

The genes are TRBV27 and TRBJ2-3; D possibly corresponds to TRBD2 (6 bases). Trimming cost V 5 bases and J 7 bases, with 22 bases left between them. Germline CDR1 is MNHEY and CDR2 is SMNVEV (reference sequence). The CDR3 is 16 amino acids. Here the CDR3 DNA reads TGTGCCAGCAGTCCACCCCCGGGACTTAGCTTTCATACGCAGTATTTT. The encoded protein is CASSPPPGLSFHTQYF.

The rearrangement joins TRBV6-6 to TRBJ2-4; 12 positions agree with TRBD1. V was clipped by 5 bases and J by 2 bases; unmatched bases: 7. CDR3 length: 17 residues. The germline V gene encodes CDR1 MNHNY and CDR2 SVGAGI (reference sequence). The CDR3 DNA sequence: TGTGCCAGCAGTCAAAGAGGGACAGGGGGCCCCAAAAACATTCAGTACTTC. Translation: CASSQRGTGGPKNIQYF.

As DNA, the CDR3 is TGTGCCAGCAGCGCGGACAGGGGCCAAGCTTTCTTT. This codes for CASSADRGQAFF. The chain recombines TRBV5-4 with TRBJ1-1; 9 bases line up with TRBD1. The CDR3 extends over 12 amino acids. With 4 bases clipped from V and 9 bases from J, the junction kept 4 bases outside the gene matches. Germline CDR1 SGHNT, CDR2 YYREEE (reference sequence). Filled out from reference TRBV5-4 and TRBJ1-1, the complete variable domain reads ETGVTQSPTHLIKTRGQQVTLRCSSQSGHNTVSWYQQALGQGPQFIFQYYREEENGRGNFPPRFSGLQFPNYSSELNVNALELDDSALYLCASSADRGQAFFGQGTRLTVV.

The rearrangement links TRBV30 to TRBJ1-1, with TRBD1 as a possible D gene (6 bases). Germline lookup yields CDR1 GTSNPN and CDR2 SVGIG (reference sequence). Trimming pared 1 base from V and 5 bases from J, leaving 17 bases between. This CDR3 region has 15 residues. CDR3 nucleotide sequence: TGTGCCTGGAGTGCACTTGGGGGGGCTCAAACTGAAGCTTTCTTT. Its translation is CAWSALGGAQTEAFF.

The chain carries TRBV19 and TRBJ1-1; TRBD1 is a possible D gene (6 bases). Trimming removed 5 bases from V and 4 bases from J, with 20 bases in between. The germline V gene has CDR1 LNHDA and CDR2 SQIVND (reference sequence). The CDR3 is 16 residues long. CDR3 residues: CASSSAGAPAGTEAFF. The DNA for the CDR3 is TGTGCCAGTAGTTCAGCAGGGGCCCCCGCCGGCACTGAAGCTTTCTTT.

J is TRBJ2-3 and V is TRBV29-1, with D hard to call. The germline V and J ends were trimmed by 0 bases and 2 bases, with 9 bases remaining between them. The CDR3 extends over 14 amino acids. Germline CDR1 is SQVTM and CDR2 is ANQGSEA. The DNA for the CDR3 is TGCAGCGTTGAAGATTGGCTTCACACAGATACGCAGTATTTT. This codes for CSVEDWLHTDTQYF.

The chain recombines TRBV24-1 with TRBJ2-7; 11 bases are shared with TRBD1. V was pared by 4 bases and J by 3 bases, with 7 bases of the junction left unmatched. There are 16 residues in the CDR3. Germline CDR1 reads KGHDR; CDR2 reads SFDVKD. The CDR3 nucleotides read TGTGCCACCAGTGACCGGACAGGGGGCTTTCTCTACGAGCAGTACTTC. Translating gives CATSDRTGGFLYEQYF.

The chain combines TRBV2 with TRBJ1-3, with D possibly TRBD1 on 5 matching bases. Trimming stripped 3 bases from V and 3 bases from J, with 21 bases between. This CDR3 has 18 residues. The germline V gene has CDR1 SNHLY and CDR2 FYNNEI. CDR3 residues: CASSDEWAGFSRGNTIYF. The CDR3 DNA follows: TGTGCCAGCAGTGACGAGTGGGCAGGGTTCTCTCGTGGAAACACCATATATTTT.

The J gene is TRBJ1-4, the V gene TRBV27; D gene unclear. Germline V lookup: CDR1 MNHEY, CDR2 SMNVEV (reference sequence). The length of the CDR3 is 15 residues. V was trimmed by 1 base and J by 0 bases, leaving 6 bases between them. The CDR3 coding sequence is TGTGCCAGCAGTTTATTAGGAGCAACTAATGAAAAACTGTTTTTT. Translation: CASSLLGATNEKLFF.

The rearrangement uses TRBV6-5 and TRBJ1-1; no definite D call. The CDR3 totals 11 residues. The V and J ends lost 8 bases and 5 bases respectively, with 9 bases between them. Germline CDR1 reads MNHEY; CDR2 reads SVGAGI. The CDR3 DNA sequence: TGTGCCAGCGGGGAGGGAACTGAAGCTTTCTTT. It codes for CASGEGTEAFF.

The rearrangement links TRBV2 to TRBJ2-6, with 10 bases lining up with TRBD1. The V and J ends lost 6 bases and 3 bases, in that order; junction bases with no gene match: 5. CDR1 and CDR2 (germline): SNHLY, FYNNEI. This CDR3 has 16 residues. CDR3 residues: CASRPGTGVGANVLTF. CDR3 DNA sequence: TGTGCCAGCAGGCCCGGGACAGGGGTTGGGGCCAACGTCCTGACTTTC.

This clone was recorded a few times. The chain carries TRBV11-3 and TRBJ1-1, with a weak D call TRBD1 (5 bases). V lost 2 bases to trimming and J lost 0 bases, with 10 bases between them. The germline V gene has CDR1 SGHNT and CDR2 YENEEA. This CDR3 comprises 15 residues. The CDR3 DNA reads TGTGCCAGCAGCTTATTGGGGGGAATGAACACTGAAGCTTTCTTT. Translating gives CASSLLGGMNTEAFF.

The V gene is TRBV10-3, the J gene TRBJ2-7, with 10 bases aligning to TRBD1. The CDR3 has 14 amino acids. Germline V CDR1 and CDR2: ENHRY, SYGVKD. The junction had 10 bases not matched to a gene; V was cut back by 8 bases and J by 6 bases. The CDR3 nucleotides are TGTGCCATCGCCCGGGACAGGGGAGTTAGCGAGCAGTACTTC. Translated: CAIARDRGVSEQYF.

The V and J genes are TRBV19 and TRBJ1-1; D is perhaps TRBD1 (5 bases). Trimming removed 3 bases at V and 4 bases at J, with 12 bases between. The germline V gene encodes CDR1 LNHDA and CDR2 SQIVND (reference sequence). The CDR3 covers 14 residues. The CDR3 region is CASSIVDGGTEAFF. The CDR3 DNA follows: TGTGCCAGTAGTATCGTGGACGGGGGCACTGAAGCTTTCTTT.

This chain connects TRBV5-1 to TRBJ1-2, with D maybe TRBD1 (5 bases). Germline-derived CDR1 and CDR2 are SGHRS and YFSETQ. Trimming took 0 bases from V and 5 from J, leaving 14 bases between them. The CDR3 covers 15 residues. For the CDR3, the DNA is TGCGCCAGCAGCTTGGATCCAGGGCTGGGGTATGGCTACACCTTC. Amino acid sequence: CASSLDPGLGYGYTF.

This chain connects TRBV7-2 to TRBJ2-7; 12 nucleotides agree with TRBD2. In germline, CDR1 is SGHTA, CDR2 FQGNSA. The CDR3 consists of 16 residues. Trimming at V came to 2 bases and at J to 2 bases, leaving 4 bases not matched to a gene. CDR3 coding DNA: TGTGCCAGCAGCTTAAATCCTAGCGGGGGGGCCTACGAGCAGTACTTC. The encoded protein is CASSLNPSGGAYEQYF.

This chain joins TRBV18 and TRBJ2-7; 15 bases match TRBD2. The J segment lost 7 bases and the V segment lost 0 bases, leaving 4 bases of the junction unmatched. CDR1 KGHSH and CDR2 LQKENI come from the germline V gene. This CDR3 has 16 residues. The CDR3 sequence is CASSPPTGLAGGEQYF. CDR3 nucleotides: TGTGCCAGCTCACCACCTACGGGACTAGCGGGGGGAGAGCAGTACTTC. Full variable domain (remainder filled in from reference TRBV18 and TRBJ2-7): NAGVMQNPRHLVRRRGQEARLRCSPMKGHSHVYWYRQLPEEGLKFMVYLQKENIIDESGMPKERFSAEFPKEGPSILRIQQVVRGDSAAYFCASSPPTGLAGGEQYFGPGTRLTVT.

V usage is TRBV6-5 and J usage is TRBJ2-2, with 7 positions matching TRBD1. The CDR3 has 14 residues. V lost 10 bases to trimming and J lost 0 bases; unmatched junction nucleotides: 5. Germline-derived CDR1 and CDR2 are MNHEY and SVGAGI. The CDR3 region is CATRQGPNTGELFF. The CDR3 nucleotides read TGTGCCACCAGACAGGGCCCGAACACCGGGGAGCTGTTTTTT.

This clone has a handful of counts. CDR3 region: CATRAGRNTEAFF. The CDR3 DNA reads TGTGCTACTAGGGCGGGGAGGAACACTGAAGCTTTCTTT. This chain connects TRBV19 to TRBJ1-1, with unresolved D. The CDR3 covers 13 residues. The germline CDR1 and CDR2 sequences are LNHDA and SQIVND (reference sequence).